Following are 2 T cell receptor beta chains from one sample sequenced in a study of patients and donors after allogeneic stem cell transplantation. Using its own MiXCR run on the RT-PCR reads, TCRdb lists one record per CDR3 protein. The table shows roughly 250,000 distinct CDR3 sequences, with approximately 14% occurring only once. The specimen was blood, either unsorted or a sorted T cell fraction (not recorded which). The receptor set was obtained from a human donor who was either an allogeneic HSCT recipient or a stem cell or donor lymphocyte infusion donor (not recorded which). It is not recorded whose cells these are; they may come from a transplant donor.

Here the CDR3 reads CASSPGLALPSGELFF. The CDR3 DNA is TGTGCCAGCAGCCCCGGACTAGCTCTTCCATCCGGGGAGCTGTTTTTT. The rearrangement uses TRBV11-2 and TRBJ2-2, with 8 positions matching TRBD2. The ends lost 5 bases at V and 6 bases at J; junction bases unmatched: 11. The germline gives CDR1 SGHAT, CDR2 FQNNGV. The CDR3 totals 16 residues.

This clonotype was counted only a few times. V and J are TRBV5-1 and TRBJ1-1; D is perhaps TRBD1 (5 bases). Trimming took off 3 bases at V and 3 bases at J, with 18 bases between the two ends. Germline CDR1 SGHRS, CDR2 YFSETQ. The length of the CDR3 is 16 residues. The CDR3 DNA reads TGCGCCAGCAGCTCCGAGGGACGAATAGGGGACACTGAAGCTTTCTTT. Protein sequence: CASSSEGRIGDTEAFF.